This T cell receptor beta chain was profiled in a study of cytomegalovirus exposure and HLA in healthy donors (dated by TCRdb to the late 2010s). Regarding the research as a whole: A later analysis indicated that the 90 to 150 validation repertoires were generated on the platform also employed for the 700 or so repertoires of the first cohort. Along with the approximately 650-subject first cohort, a separate validation cohort of around 120 different subjects was used. The study aimed to test whether signatures of past pathogen exposure could be identified by cataloging public T cell receptors. The study combined high-throughput TCR immunosequencing, statistical association of individual TCRs with disease status, and machine learning to predict cytomegalovirus infection status.

The V end gives up 5 bases and the J end 2 bases, leaving 3 bases in the junction not matched to a gene. The CDR3 has 14 amino acids, counting the end cysteine and phenylalanine. Only CDR3 DNA is held: 42 bases, read in frame from base 1. Looking up the germline V gene (reference sequence) yields CDR1 LNHDA and CDR2 SQIVND. The donors were included in the validation cohort of some 120 subjects, a group kept apart from the roughly 610-subject first cohort. Worth noting for this clone: Its antigen is unknown. No much larger clone is present one base from it, and per-base qualities are unavailable.

The method behind the library was the immunoSEQ multiplex PCR assay. Concerning the study's data processing: A statistical classification framework was built to diagnose cytomegalovirus status from the catalog of TCR beta chain sequences. Sourced from immuneACCESS, this table was stored by TCRdb with only in-frame sequences that have V and J called. A share of the clones is absent; for the studies checked, an unresolved V gene accounts for under half, and the remainder has no known explanation. V and J calls and clone size are as listed in that table; D and trimming were resolved from the DNA. The sample contains some 110,000 clones, around 94% of them found a single time. The ten most abundant clones make up roughly 1.3% of the sample. What the work shows at the level of the full study, not this receptor alone: The classifier was reported to diagnose cytomegalovirus status with high specificity and sensitivity in both the original cohort and the validation cohort. Three of the identified cytomegalovirus-associated TCR beta chains were confirmed in vitro to be specific for cytomegalovirus antigens. The authors suggested that the approach could potentially be extended to other disease states and immunological phenotypes. Across donors, most TCR sequences were observed very rarely, whereas some public TCRs were present in many individuals. A later analysis had no HLA typing for the validation cohort, so co-occurrence there was scored across all 120 or so repertoires. A total of 150 or so TCR beta chains were listed by the study as associated with cytomegalovirus. In a later analysis, TCRs clustered in the first cohort were found to also tend to co-occur in the 120 validation repertoires, with 85% to 95% of cluster scores above 0.

The clonotype originates from a woman younger than 35 in good health and CMV-seronegative. The chain is assembled from TRBV19 and TRBJ2-7; 10 of the junction bases match TRBD2. The specimen was PBMCs. The CDR3 region has the sequence CASSPAGGPYEQYF. At the DNA level, the sequence is TGTGCCAGTAGTCCAGCGGGAGGGCCCTACGAGCAGTACTTC. The variable domain in full, with residues beyond the CDR3 obtained from the reference TRBV19 and TRBJ2-7 genes, is DGGITQSPKYLFRKEGQNVTLSCEQNLNHDAMYWYRQDPGQGLRLIYYSQIVNDFQKGDIAEGYSVSREKKESFPLTVTSAQKNPTAFYLCASSPAGGPYEQYFGPGTRLTVT.